The 8 T cell receptor beta chains presented below share a single source sample, sequenced in a study of blood T cells in healthy people across ages. The second PCR ran roughly 6 to 11 cycles with a sample-barcoded 5' primer and J-beta primers. One entry per CDR3 protein, called by TCRdb with MiXCR from the 5' RACE reads. The sample records about 1.4 million distinct CDR3 sequences, approximately 60% being singletons. The sequenced material came from blood. Every receptor here comes from a man aged 18 to 30 in good health.

This clonotype was detected a few times. For the CDR3, the DNA is TGTGCCAGCAGGCCGGGACGGCCAAACACTGAAGCTTTCTTT. Protein product: CASRPGRPNTEAFF. J is TRBJ1-1 and V is TRBV27; D may be TRBD1 (5 bases). V was shortened by 6 bases and J by 2 bases, with 13 bases between the two germline ends. This CDR3 spans 14 amino acids. Germline values: CDR1 MNHEY, CDR2 SMNVEV (reference sequence).

With regard to this clonotype: The junction and the germline gene differ at one end; a read error may be behind it. The rearrangement links TRBV7-9 to TRBJ2-7; D could derive from TRBD1 or TRBD2 (5 bases each). This CDR3 has 13 residues. Germline V gives CDR1 SEHNR, CDR2 FQNEAQ (reference sequence). The CDR3 nucleotides are TGTGCCAGCAGCATGGGACCGAACTACGAGCGGTACTTC. Protein product: CASSMGPNYERYF.

The chain joins TRBV5-1 to TRBJ2-7; 9 nucleotides line up with TRBD1. The V gene end was trimmed by 6 bases and the J gene end by 2 bases; junction bases not matched to a gene: 12. In germline, CDR1 is SGHRS, CDR2 YFSETQ. The CDR3 covers 16 residues. CDR3 amino acids: CASNQDRGGSPYEQYF. CDR3 coding DNA: TGCGCCAGCAACCAGGACAGGGGAGGAAGCCCCTACGAGCAGTACTTC.

The genes are TRBV2 and TRBJ1-5; the D gene is possibly TRBD1 (6 bases). Trimming stripped 4 bases from V and 2 bases from J, with 12 bases between. The CDR3 runs to 15 residues. Germline CDR1 and CDR2: SNHLY and FYNNEI. CDR3 sequence reads: CASSAGTIGNQPQHF. The CDR3, as DNA: TGTGCCAGCAGTGCCGGGACAATTGGCAATCAGCCCCAGCATTTT.

The chain carries TRBV6-2 or TRBV6-3 and TRBJ2-5, with TRBD1 matching 8 bases. The CDR3 contains 14 residues. Germline trimming cut 6 bases from V and 4 bases from J; bases unmatched to any gene: 7. Looked up from germline, CDR1 is MNHEY and CDR2 is SVGEGT. The CDR3 sequence: CASRDRDGLETQYF. CDR3 DNA: TGTGCCAGCAGGGACAGGGACGGTTTAGAGACCCAGTACTTC.

This chain connects TRBV7-2 to TRBJ2-7, with D perhaps matching TRBD1 or TRBD2 (5 bases each). CDR3 length: 16 residues. The germline V gene encodes CDR1 SGHTA and CDR2 FQGNSA. With 2 bases removed from V and 2 bases from J, the gap between germline ends came to 16 bases. The CDR3 region is CASSLPAGTVPYEQYF. Here the CDR3 DNA reads TGTGCCAGCAGCTTACCTGCTGGGACGGTTCCCTACGAGCAGTACTTC. The whole variable domain, filled in from reference TRBV7-2 and TRBJ2-7, reads GAGVSQSPSNKVTEKGKDVELRCDPISGHTALYWYRQSLGQGLEFLIYFQGNSAPDKSGLPSDRFSAERTGGSVSTLTIQRTQQEDSAVYLCASSLPAGTVPYEQYFGPGTRLTVT.

The chain carries TRBV28 and TRBJ2-4; D gene uncertain. From germline, CDR1 is MDHEN and CDR2 SYDVKM. The CDR3 contains 15 residues. With 3 bases removed from V and 0 bases from J, the gap between germline ends came to 9 bases. CDR3 residues: CASSFTSLAKNIQYF. In DNA, the CDR3 is TGTGCCAGCAGTTTTACATCCCTAGCCAAAAACATTCAGTACTTC. The full variable domain, in which reference TRBV28 and TRBJ2-4 provide the parts outside the CDR3, is DVKVTQSSRYLVKRTGEKVFLECVQDMDHENMFWYRQDPGLGLRLIYFSYDVKMKEKGDIPEGYSVSREKKERFSLILESASTNQTSMYLCASSFTSLAKNIQYFGAGTRLSVL.

V usage is TRBV15 and J usage is TRBJ1-2; 7 bases are shared with TRBD1. CDR1 and CDR2 (germline): LNHNV, YYDKDF (reference sequence). The CDR3 totals 15 residues. V shed 0 bases and J 4 bases; nucleotides not matched to a gene: 5. In DNA, the CDR3 is TGTGCCACCAGCAGAGATCAGCGGACAGGCTATGGCTACACCTTC. Its translation: CATSRDQRTGYGYTF.